The TCR beta chain described here comes from a study of human T cells and chemical hapten exposure. Study-level background: Recorded diagnoses among the mostly female patients were alopecia areata, totalis or universalis.

Ten or more counts support this clonotype. The J segment lost 1 base and the V segment lost 0 bases, leaving 8 bases of the junction unmatched. Per germline, CDR1 ENHRY and CDR2 SYGVKD. The CDR3 runs to 18 residues. Library preparation tagged each individual cDNA molecule with a unique molecular identifier. TCRdb re-called the RACE reads through MiXCR, storing one row per CDR3 protein. This table has approximately 340,000 distinct CDR3 sequences, roughly 6.9% appearing once. Time point here: patch test 1, 2 weeks after DPC sensitization. Treatment given: therapeutic diphenylcyclopropenone sensitization with weekly scalp DPC. Blood collection took place prior to placing each patch test.

The chain has TRBV10-3 and TRBJ2-3, with 9 bases that match TRBD2. Material: whole blood, obtained in connection with sensitization to the hapten diphenylcyclopropenone (DPC). The receptor comes from a woman between 18 and 29 years old with alopecia areata. Some clones in this sample may be carry-over from other donors' samples. CDR3 sequence: CAISESGLAVSGTDTQYF. The CDR3, as DNA: TGTGCCATCAGTGAGTCGGGACTAGCCGTTTCTGGCACAGATACGCAGTATTTT.